The entry below gives a single T cell receptor (beta chain) sequence along with its context. This entry belongs to a study of blood T cell repertoires in COVID-19. Clones were sequenced by immunoSEQ multiplex PCR, and TCRdb holds only the in-frame ones, with some missing. This sample has fewer than 85,000 clones; around 90% occur once, and the top ten carry under 6%. Germline V lookup: CDR1 MRHNA, CDR2 SNTAGT. V trimming: 6 bases; J trimming: 2 bases; junction bases outside the gene matches: 3. The length of the CDR3 is 15 residues. Sequenced: peripheral blood. The clonotype originates from a man aged 50 to 60 with active COVID-19. The chain carries TRBV6-4 and TRBJ2-2, with 10 bases lining up with TRBD2. Here the CDR3 DNA reads TGTGCCAGCAGCCTAGCGGGGGTTAACACCGGGGAGCTGTTTTTT. This encodes CASSLAGVNTGELFF.